What follows describes a single T cell receptor beta chain. Its specificity is not known. These data belong to a study of T cells in Graves' hyperthyroidism and ophthalmopathy. Findings of the study overall: Separation of ophthalmopathy from stable hyperthyroidism was achieved by a 13 V-J model.

Template material for amplifying TCR beta CDR3 regions consisted of RNA transcripts. First-round RT-PCR with HTBI primers amplified the TCR CDR3 region. Each CDR3 protein is one row after TCRdb ran MiXCR on the multiplex PCR reads. The table lists approximately 600,000 distinct CDR3 sequences, under 20% of them singletons, with 3.5% to 4% in the top ten. There are 15 residues in the CDR3. V was clipped by 3 bases and J by 2 bases, with 17 bases between them. Per germline, CDR1 DFQATT and CDR2 SNEGSKA (reference sequence). The specimen was blood. The chain couples TRBV20-1 to TRBJ2-7; TRBD2 is a possible D gene (6 bases). The clonotype comes from a woman between 25 and 40 years old with Graves' hyperthyroidism. CDR3: CSARAFPGLAYEQYF. CDR3 DNA: TGCAGTGCTAGGGCCTTCCCGGGACTCGCCTACGAGCAGTACTTC.